Each of the 6 T cell receptor beta chains below was sequenced from the same sample in a study of CXCR3-negative and CXCR3-positive naive CD8 T cells. General study results and limits: CXCR3-positive naive cells carried more hydrophobic TRB CDR3s than CXCR3-negative ones.

Through 5' RACE with UMI labels, the TRB cDNA libraries were prepared. After re-calling the 5' RACE reads, TCRdb lists one entry per CDR3 protein, DNA absent. The sample has about 98,000 distinct CDR3 sequences, and its top ten clones hold 0.9% to 1.2%. These receptors have no known antigen. The sample was naive CXCR3+ CD8+ T cells from blood. This sample's subset: CD45RO-CCR7+CD27+CD95- naive CD8+ T cells expressing CXCR3 (TNR3+). These receptors all stem from a human donor in good health. Some clones in this sample may be carry-over from other donors' samples.

V gene TRBV28 combines with J gene TRBJ2-7; the D gene TCRdb calls, TRBD2, cannot be checked with no DNA. This CDR3 region has 16 residues. The V gene's germline CDR1 is MDHEN and CDR2 SYDVKM. The CDR3 protein is CASSSAPRLVRNEQYF. Complete variable domain (other parts from reference TRBV28 and TRBJ2-7): DVKVTQSSRYLVKRTGEKVFLECVQDMDHENMFWYRQDPGLGLRLIYFSYDVKMKEKGDIPEGYSVSREKKERFSLILESASTNQTSMYLCASSSAPRLVRNEQYFGPGTRLTVT.

The J gene is TRBJ2-3, the V gene TRBV4-3; TCRdb reports TRBD2, a call that lacks DNA to check it against. The CDR3 runs to 17 residues. Per the germline V gene, CDR1 is LGHNA and CDR2 is YSLEER. The CDR3 protein is CASSHGGGGAVTDTQYF.

The V and J genes are TRBV21-1 and TRBJ2-1. TRBV21-1 is given as a pseudogene. This CDR3 has 16 amino acids. The CDR3 loop reads CASSNPNLRPSGEQFF.

The V gene is TRBV20-1, the J gene TRBJ2-1; TCRdb proposes TRBD2, but this gene call is untestable without DNA. Germline loops: CDR1 DFQATT, CDR2 SNEGSKA (reference sequence). This CDR3 comprises 13 residues. Here the CDR3 reads CSGDGSAYNEQFF.

The chain's CDR3 is CASSSGQRAYEQYF. The chain employs TRBV7-2 and TRBJ2-7; TCRdb selects TRBD1, and the lack of DNA leaves this call unchecked. Germline V gives CDR1 SGHTA, CDR2 FQGNSA. The CDR3 loop spans 14 amino acids.

J is TRBJ2-5 and V is TRBV7-6; without DNA, the TCRdb call of TRBD1 cannot be checked. This CDR3 has 15 amino acids. CDR1 is SGHVS and CDR2 is FNYEAQ in the germline V gene. The CDR3 spells CASSSVGQWEETQYF.